This TCR beta chain is drawn from a study of human T cells and chemical hapten exposure. For the study at large: Variation in per-sample TCR yields came mainly from small pooled library volume differences.

Regarding time point: pre-sensitization, week 0. As for treatment: therapeutic diphenylcyclopropenone sensitization with weekly scalp DPC. This clonotype appeared many times. V lost 7 bases and J 3 bases, leaving 17 bases between the germline ends. In germline, CDR1 is ENHRY, CDR2 SYGVKD. CDR3 length: 15 residues. TCRdb ran MiXCR on the RACE reads and lists one entry per CDR3 protein. The repertoire holds 350,000 to 450,000 distinct CDR3 sequences, with 5.1% as singletons. The sample here was whole blood, taken in connection with sensitization to the hapten diphenylcyclopropenone (DPC). This TCR was sampled from a woman between 45 and 65 years old with alopecia areata. Some clones in this sample may be carry-over from other donors' samples. V is TRBV10-3 and J is TRBJ2-3; unclear D gene. For the CDR3, the DNA is TGTGCCATCACCCCGGGTCCGGGTAGGACAGATACGCAGTATTTT. Its protein is CAITPGPGRTDTQYF.